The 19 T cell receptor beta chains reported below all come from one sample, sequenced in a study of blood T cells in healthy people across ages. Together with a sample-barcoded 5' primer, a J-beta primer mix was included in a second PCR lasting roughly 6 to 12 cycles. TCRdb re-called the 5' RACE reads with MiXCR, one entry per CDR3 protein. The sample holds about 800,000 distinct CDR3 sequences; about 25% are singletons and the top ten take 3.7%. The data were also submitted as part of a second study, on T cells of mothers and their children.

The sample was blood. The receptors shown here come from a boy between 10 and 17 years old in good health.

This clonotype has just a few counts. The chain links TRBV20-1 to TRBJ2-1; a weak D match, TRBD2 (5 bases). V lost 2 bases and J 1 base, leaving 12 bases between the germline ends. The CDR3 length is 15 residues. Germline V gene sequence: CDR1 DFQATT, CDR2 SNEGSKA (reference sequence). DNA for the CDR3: TGCAGTGCTAGAAATTTCGGGGATTCCTACAATGAGCAGTTCTTC. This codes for CSARNFGDSYNEQFF.

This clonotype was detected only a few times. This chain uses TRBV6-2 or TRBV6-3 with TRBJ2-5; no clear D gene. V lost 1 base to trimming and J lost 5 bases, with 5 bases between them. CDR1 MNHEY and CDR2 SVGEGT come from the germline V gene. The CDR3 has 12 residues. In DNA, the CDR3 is TGTGCCAGCAGTTACTGGAGCGAGACCCAGTACTTC. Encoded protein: CASSYWSETQYF.

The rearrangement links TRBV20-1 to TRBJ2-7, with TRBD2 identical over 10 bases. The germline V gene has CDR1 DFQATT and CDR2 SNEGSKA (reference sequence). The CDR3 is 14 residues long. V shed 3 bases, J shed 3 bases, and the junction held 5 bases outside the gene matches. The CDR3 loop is CSASLAGDVYEQYF. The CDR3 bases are TGCAGTGCTAGTCTAGCGGGAGATGTCTACGAGCAGTACTTC.

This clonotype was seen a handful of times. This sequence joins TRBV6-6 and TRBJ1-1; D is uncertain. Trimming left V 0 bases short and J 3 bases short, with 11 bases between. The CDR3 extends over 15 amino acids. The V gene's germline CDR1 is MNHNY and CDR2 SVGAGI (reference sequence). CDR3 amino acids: CASSYSTVYDTEAFF. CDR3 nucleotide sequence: TGTGCCAGCAGTTACTCGACGGTGTATGACACTGAAGCTTTCTTT.

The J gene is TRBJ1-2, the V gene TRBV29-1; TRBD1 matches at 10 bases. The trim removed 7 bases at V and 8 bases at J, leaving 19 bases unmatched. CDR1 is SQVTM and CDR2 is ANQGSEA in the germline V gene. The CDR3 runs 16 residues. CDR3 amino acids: CSAATRDRGPSGGYTF. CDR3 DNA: TGCAGCGCTGCGACCCGGGACAGGGGCCCCTCGGGGGGCTACACCTTC.

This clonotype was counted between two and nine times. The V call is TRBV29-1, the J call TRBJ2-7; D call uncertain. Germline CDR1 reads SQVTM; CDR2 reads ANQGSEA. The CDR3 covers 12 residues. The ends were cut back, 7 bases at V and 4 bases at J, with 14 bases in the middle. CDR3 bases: TGCAGCGCCGAGACACATTTGTACGAGCAGTACTTC. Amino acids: CSAETHLYEQYF.

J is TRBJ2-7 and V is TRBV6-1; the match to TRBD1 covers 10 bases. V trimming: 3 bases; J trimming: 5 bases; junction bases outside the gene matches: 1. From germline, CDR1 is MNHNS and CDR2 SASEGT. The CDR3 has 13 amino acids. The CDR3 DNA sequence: TGTGCCAGCAGTGAGGACAGGGGGGACGAGCAGTACTTC. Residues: CASSEDRGDEQYF.

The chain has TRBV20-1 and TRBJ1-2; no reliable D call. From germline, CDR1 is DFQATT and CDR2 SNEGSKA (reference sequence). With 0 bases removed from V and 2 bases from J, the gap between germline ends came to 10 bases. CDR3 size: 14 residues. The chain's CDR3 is CSARDVNTNYGYTF. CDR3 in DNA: TGCAGTGCTAGAGATGTGAACACGAACTATGGCTACACCTTC.

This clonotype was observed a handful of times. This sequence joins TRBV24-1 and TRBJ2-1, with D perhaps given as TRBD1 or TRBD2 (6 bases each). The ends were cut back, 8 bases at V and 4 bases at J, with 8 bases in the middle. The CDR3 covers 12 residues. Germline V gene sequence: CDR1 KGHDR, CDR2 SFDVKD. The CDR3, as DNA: TGTGCCACCAAAGGGGGGTACAATGAGCAGTTCTTC. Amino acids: CATKGGYNEQFF.

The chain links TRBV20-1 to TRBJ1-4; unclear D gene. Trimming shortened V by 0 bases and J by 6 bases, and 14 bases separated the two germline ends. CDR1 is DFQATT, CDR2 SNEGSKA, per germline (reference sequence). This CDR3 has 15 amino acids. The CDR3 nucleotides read TGCAGTGCTAGAGATGGGTCAGACCCTGATGAAAAACTGTTTTTT. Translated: CSARDGSDPDEKLFF.

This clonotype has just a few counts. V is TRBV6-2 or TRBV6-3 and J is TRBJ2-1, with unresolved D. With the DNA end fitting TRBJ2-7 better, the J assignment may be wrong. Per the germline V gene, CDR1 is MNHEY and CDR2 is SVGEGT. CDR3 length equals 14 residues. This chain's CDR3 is CASSPNSLTYEQYF. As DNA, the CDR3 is TGTGCCAGCAGCCCCAACAGCTTAACCTACGAGCAGTACTTC.

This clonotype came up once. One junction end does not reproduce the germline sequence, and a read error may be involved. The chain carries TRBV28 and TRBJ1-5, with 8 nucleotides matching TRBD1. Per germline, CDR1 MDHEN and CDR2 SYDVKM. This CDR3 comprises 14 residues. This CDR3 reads CASSLRTGYQSQHF. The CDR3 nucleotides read TGTGCCAGCAGCCTTCGGACAGGGTATCAGTCCCAGCATTTT.

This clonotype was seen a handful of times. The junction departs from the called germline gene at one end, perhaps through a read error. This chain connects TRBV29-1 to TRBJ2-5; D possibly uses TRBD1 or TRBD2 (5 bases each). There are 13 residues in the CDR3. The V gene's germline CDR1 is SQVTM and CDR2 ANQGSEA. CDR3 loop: CSVEGPRDRGPFF. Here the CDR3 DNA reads TGCAGCGTTGAAGGCCCCAGGGACCGAGGTCCGTTCTTC. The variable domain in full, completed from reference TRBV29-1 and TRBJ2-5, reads SAVISQKPSRDICQRGTSLTIQCQVDSQVTMMFWYRQQPGQSLTLIATANQGSEATYESGFVIDKFPISRPNLTFSTLTVSNMSPEDSSIYLCSVEGPRDRGPFFGPGTRLLVL.

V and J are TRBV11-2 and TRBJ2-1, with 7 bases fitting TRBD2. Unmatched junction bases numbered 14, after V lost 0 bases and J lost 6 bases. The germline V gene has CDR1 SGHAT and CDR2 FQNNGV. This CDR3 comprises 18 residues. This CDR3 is CASSLDPPWSGNLNEQFF. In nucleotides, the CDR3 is TGTGCCAGCAGCTTAGATCCCCCTTGGAGCGGGAATCTCAATGAGCAGTTCTTC.

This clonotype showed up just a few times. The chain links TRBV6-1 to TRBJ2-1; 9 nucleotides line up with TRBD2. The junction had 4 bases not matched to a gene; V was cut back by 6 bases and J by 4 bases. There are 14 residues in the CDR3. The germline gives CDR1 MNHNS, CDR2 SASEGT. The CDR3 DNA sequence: TGTGCCAGCAGGGAGAGCGGGAGGTACAATGAGCAGTTCTTC. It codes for CASRESGRYNEQFF.

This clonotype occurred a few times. The CDR3 loop reads CASGLVLTGGRGDTQYF. In DNA, the CDR3 is TGTGCTAGTGGTTTGGTCCTGACAGGGGGCAGGGGCGATACGCAGTATTTT. The rearrangement uses TRBV12-5 and TRBJ2-3, with TRBD1 identical over 10 bases. V dropped 0 bases and J dropped 6; count of bases not matched to a gene: 9. This CDR3 is 17 amino acids long. Germline V gene lookup returns CDR1 LGHNT and CDR2 FRNRAP.

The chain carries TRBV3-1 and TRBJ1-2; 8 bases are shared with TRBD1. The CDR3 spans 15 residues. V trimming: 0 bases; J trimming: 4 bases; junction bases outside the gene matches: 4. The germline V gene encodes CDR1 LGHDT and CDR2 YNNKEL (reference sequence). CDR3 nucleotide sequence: TGTGCCAGCAGCCAAGATGCAGGGGGCGTCTATGGCTACACCTTC. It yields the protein CASSQDAGGVYGYTF. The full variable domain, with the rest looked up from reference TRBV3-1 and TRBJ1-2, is DTAVSQTPKYLVTQMGNDKSIKCEQNLGHDTMYWYKQDSKKFLKIMFSYNNKELIINETVPNRFSPKSPDKAHLNLHINSLELGDSAVYFCASSQDAGGVYGYTFGSGTRLTVV.

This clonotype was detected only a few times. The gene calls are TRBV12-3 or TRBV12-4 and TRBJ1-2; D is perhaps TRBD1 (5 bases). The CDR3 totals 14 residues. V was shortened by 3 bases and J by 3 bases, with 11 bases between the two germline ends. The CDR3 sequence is CASSFQGFDYGYTF. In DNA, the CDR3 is TGTGCCAGCAGTTTCCAGGGCTTTGACTATGGCTACACCTTC.

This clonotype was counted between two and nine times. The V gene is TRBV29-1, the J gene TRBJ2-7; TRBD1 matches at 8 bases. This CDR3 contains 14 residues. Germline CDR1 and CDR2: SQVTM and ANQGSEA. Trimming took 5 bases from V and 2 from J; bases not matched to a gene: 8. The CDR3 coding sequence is TGCAGCGTTCAACTAGGGACAGGAACCTACGAGCAGTACTTC. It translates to CSVQLGTGTYEQYF.